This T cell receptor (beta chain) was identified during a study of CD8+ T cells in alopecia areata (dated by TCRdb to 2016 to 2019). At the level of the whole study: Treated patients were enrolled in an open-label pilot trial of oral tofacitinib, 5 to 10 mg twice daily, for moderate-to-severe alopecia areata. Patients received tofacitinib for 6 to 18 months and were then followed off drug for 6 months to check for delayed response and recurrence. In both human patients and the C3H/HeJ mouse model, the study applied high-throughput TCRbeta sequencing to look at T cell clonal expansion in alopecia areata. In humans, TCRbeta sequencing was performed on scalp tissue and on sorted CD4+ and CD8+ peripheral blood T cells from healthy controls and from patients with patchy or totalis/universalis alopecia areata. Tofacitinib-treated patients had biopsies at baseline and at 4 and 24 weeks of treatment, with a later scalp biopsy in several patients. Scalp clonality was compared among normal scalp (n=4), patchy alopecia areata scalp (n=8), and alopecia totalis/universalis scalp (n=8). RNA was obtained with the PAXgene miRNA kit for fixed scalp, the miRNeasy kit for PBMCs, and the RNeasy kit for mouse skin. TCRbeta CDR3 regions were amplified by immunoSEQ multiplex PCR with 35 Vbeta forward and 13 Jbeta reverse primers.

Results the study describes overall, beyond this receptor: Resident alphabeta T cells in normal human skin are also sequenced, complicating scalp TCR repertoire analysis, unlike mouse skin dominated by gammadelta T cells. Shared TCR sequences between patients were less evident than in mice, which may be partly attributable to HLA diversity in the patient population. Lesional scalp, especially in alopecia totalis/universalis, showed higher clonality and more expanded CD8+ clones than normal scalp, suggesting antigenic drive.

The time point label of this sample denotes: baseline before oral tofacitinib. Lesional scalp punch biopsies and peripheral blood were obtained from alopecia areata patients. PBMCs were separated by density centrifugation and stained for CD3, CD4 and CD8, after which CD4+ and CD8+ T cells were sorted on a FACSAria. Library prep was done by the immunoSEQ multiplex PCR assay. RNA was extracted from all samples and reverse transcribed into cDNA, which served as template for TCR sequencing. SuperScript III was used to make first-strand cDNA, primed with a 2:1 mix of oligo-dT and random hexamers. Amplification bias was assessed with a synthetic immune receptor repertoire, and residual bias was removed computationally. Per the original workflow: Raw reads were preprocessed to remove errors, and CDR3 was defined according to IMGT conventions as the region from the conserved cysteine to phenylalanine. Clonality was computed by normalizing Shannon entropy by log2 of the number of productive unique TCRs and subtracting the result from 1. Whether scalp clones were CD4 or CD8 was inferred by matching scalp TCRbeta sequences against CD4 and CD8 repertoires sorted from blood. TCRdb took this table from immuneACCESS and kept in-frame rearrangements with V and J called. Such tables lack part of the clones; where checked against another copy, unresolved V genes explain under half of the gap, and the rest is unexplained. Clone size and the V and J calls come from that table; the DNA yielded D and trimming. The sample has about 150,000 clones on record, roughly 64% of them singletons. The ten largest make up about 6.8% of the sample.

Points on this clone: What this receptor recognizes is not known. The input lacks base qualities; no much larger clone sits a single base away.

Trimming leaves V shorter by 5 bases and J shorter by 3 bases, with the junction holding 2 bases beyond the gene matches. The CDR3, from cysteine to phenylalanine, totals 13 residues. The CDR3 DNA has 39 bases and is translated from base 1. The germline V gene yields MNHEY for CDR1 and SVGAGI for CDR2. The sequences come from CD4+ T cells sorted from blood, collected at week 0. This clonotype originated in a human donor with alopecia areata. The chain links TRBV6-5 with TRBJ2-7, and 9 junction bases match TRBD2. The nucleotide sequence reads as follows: TGTGCCAGCAGTCGACTAGCGGACTACGAGCAGTACTTC. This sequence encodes CASSRLADYEQYF.